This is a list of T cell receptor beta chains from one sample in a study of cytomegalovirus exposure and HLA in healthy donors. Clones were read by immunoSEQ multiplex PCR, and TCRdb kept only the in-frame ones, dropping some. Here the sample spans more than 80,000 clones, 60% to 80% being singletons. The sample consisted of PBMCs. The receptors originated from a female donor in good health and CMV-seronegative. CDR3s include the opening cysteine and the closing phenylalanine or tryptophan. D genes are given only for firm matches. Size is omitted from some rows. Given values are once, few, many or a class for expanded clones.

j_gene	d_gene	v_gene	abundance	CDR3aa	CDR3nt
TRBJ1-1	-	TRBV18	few	CASSPELPRNTEAFF	TGTGCCAGCTCACCGGAACTACCCCGGAACACTGAAGCTTTCTTT
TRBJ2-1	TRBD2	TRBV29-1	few	CSGSTSGSYNEQFF	TGCAGCGGCTCGACTAGCGGGAGCTACAATGAGCAGTTCTTC
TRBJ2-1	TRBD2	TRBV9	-	CASSRGLAHSYNEQFF	TGTGCCAGCAGCCGAGGACTAGCGCACTCCTACAATGAGCAGTTCTTC
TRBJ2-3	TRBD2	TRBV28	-	CASFRSGRADTQYF	TGTGCCAGCTTTAGGAGCGGGAGAGCAGATACGCAGTATTTT
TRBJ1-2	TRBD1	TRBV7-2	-	CASSLRTGGLGGYTF	TGTGCCAGCAGCCTTCGGACAGGGGGCCTCGGGGGCTACACCTTC
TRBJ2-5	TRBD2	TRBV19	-	CASSQGLAGGETQYF	TGTGCCAGTAGCCAGGGCCTAGCGGGAGGAGAGACCCAGTACTTC
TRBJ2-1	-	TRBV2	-	CASSPSIPYNEQFF	TGTGCCAGCAGTCCGTCTATCCCTTACAATGAGCAGTTCTTC
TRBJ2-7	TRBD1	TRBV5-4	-	CASSSDRVNEQYF	TGTGCCAGCAGCTCTGACAGGGTCAACGAGCAGTACTTC
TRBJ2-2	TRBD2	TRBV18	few	CASSPLAGEGTGELFF	TGTGCCAGCTCACCGCTAGCGGGAGAGGGTACCGGGGAGCTGTTTTTT
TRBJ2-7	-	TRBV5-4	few	CASSFGRVSYEQYF	TGTGCCAGCAGCTTCGGGCGGGTATCGTACGAGCAGTACTTC
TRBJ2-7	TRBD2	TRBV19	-	CASRSGRAAGYEQYF	TGTGCCAGCCGTAGCGGGAGGGCCGCAGGGTACGAGCAGTACTTC
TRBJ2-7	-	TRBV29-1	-	CSVADYEQYF	TGCAGCGTGGCGGACTACGAGCAGTACTTC
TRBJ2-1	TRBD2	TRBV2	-	CASNSGRLLHNEQFF	TGTGCCAGCAACAGCGGGAGACTCCTTCACAATGAGCAGTTCTTC
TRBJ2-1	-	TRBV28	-	CASSSGYRSSYNEQFF	TGTGCCAGCAGCTCCGGTTACAGAAGCTCCTACAATGAGCAGTTCTTC
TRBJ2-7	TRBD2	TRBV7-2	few	CASSLAGTSGLPYEQYF	TGTGCCAGCAGCTTAGCCGGAACTAGCGGCCTCCCCTACGAGCAGTACTTC
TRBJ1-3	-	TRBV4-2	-	CASSQEDPSGNTIYF	TGTGCCAGCAGCCAGGAGGACCCCTCTGGAAACACCATATATTTT
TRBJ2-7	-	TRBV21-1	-	CASTLRQREGWEQYF	TGTGCCAGCACCCTTAGGCAACGGGAGGGCTGGGAGCAGTACTTC
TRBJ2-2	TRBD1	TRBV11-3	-	CASSYNRGNTGELFF	TGTGCCAGCAGCTATAACAGGGGGAACACCGGGGAGCTGTTTTTT
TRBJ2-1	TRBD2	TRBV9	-	CASSFRLASSYNEQFF	TGTGCCAGCAGCTTCCGACTAGCTTCATCCTACAATGAGCAGTTCTTC
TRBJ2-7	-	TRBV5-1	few	CASSPDDRQLSEQYF	TGCGCCAGCAGCCCTGACGACAGGCAGCTGAGCGAGCAGTACTTC
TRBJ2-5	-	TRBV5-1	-	CASSLFPGEGETQYF	TGCGCCAGCAGCTTGTTCCCAGGGGAAGGGGAGACCCAGTACTTC
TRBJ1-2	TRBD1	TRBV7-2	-	CASSLEGAQGYTF	TGTGCCAGCAGCTTAGAGGGGGCGCAGGGCTACACCTTC
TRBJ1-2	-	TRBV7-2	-	CASSLVFREGYLYGYTF	TGTGCCAGCAGCTTAGTATTTCGGGAGGGGTATCTGTATGGCTACACCTTC
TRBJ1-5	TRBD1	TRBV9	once	CASGQGAQPQHF	TGTGCCAGCGGACAGGGGGCTCAGCCCCAGCATTTT
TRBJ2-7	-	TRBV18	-	CASSPNIYEQYF	TGTGCCAGCTCACCCAACATCTACGAGCAGTACTTC
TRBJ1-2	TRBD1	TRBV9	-	CASSVSGGAGGNTF	TGTGCCAGCAGCGTTTCAGGGGGCGCCGGGGGAAACACCTTC
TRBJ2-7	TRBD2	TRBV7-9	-	CASSSGLAGWYEQYF	TGTGCCAGCAGTTCCGGACTAGCGGGCTGGTACGAGCAGTACTTC
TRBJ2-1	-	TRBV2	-	CASKGSSYNEQFF	TGTGCCAGCAAAGGGAGCTCCTACAATGAGCAGTTCTTC
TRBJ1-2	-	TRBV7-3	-	CASSPIIQGPYGYTF	TGTGCCAGCAGCCCGATTATACAGGGCCCCTATGGCTACACCTTC
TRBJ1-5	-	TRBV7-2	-	CASSSRQLNQPQHF	TGTGCCAGCAGCTCTCGACAGCTCAATCAGCCCCAGCATTTT
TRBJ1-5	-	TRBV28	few	CASSFVGLQGNQPQHF	TGTGCCAGCAGTTTTGTTGGGTTGCAGGGCAATCAGCCCCAGCATTTT
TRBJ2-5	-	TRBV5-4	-	CASSKSGGQETQYF	TGTGCCAGCAGCAAATCCGGGGGCCAAGAGACCCAGTACTTC
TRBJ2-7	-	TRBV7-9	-	CATTPGTSYEQYF	TGTGCCACCACGCCAGGAACTTCCTACGAGCAGTACTTC
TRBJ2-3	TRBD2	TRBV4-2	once	CASSQEGTSGITDTQYF	TGTGCCAGCAGCCAAGAGGGGACTAGCGGGATTACAGATACGCAGTATTTT
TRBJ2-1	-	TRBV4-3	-	CASSQEVSSGTGNEQFF	TGCGCCAGCAGCCAAGAGGTCAGCTCTGGTACAGGAAATGAGCAGTTCTTC
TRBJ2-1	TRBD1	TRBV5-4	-	CASSIDRGQYNEQFF	TGTGCCAGCAGCATCGACAGGGGGCAGTACAATGAGCAGTTCTTC
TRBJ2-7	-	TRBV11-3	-	CASSPGGWAYEQYF	TGTGCCAGCAGCCCTGGAGGATGGGCCTACGAGCAGTACTTC
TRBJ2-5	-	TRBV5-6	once	CASSLVWQGETQYF	TGTGCCAGCAGCTTGGTGTGGCAGGGGGAGACCCAGTACTTC
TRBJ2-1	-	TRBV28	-	CASLTGVSYNEQFF	TGTGCCAGCCTAACGGGGGTATCCTACAATGAGCAGTTCTTC
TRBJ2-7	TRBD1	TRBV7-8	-	CASSTTGVEQYF	TGTGCCAGCAGTACGACAGGGGTCGAGCAGTACTTC
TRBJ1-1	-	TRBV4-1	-	CASSSPGGGLAEAFF	TGCGCCAGCAGCTCCCCAGGCGGGGGGTTGGCTGAAGCTTTCTTT
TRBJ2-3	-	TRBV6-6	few	CASGLALDTQYF	TGTGCCAGCGGGCTAGCCCTCGATACGCAGTATTTT
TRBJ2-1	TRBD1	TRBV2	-	CASSGTGVRHEQFF	TGTGCCAGCAGTGGGACAGGGGTTCGCCATGAGCAGTTCTTC
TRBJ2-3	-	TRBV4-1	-	CASSQDGSGGRTDTQYF	TGCGCCAGCAGCCAAGACGGGAGCGGAGGTCGCACAGATACGCAGTATTTT
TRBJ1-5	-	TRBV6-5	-	CASSRRGYSNQPQHF	TGTGCCAGCAGTCGACGGGGTTATAGCAATCAGCCCCAGCATTTT
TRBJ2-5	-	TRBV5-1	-	CASSGGAETQYF	TGCGCCAGCAGCGGAGGTGCGGAGACCCAGTACTTC